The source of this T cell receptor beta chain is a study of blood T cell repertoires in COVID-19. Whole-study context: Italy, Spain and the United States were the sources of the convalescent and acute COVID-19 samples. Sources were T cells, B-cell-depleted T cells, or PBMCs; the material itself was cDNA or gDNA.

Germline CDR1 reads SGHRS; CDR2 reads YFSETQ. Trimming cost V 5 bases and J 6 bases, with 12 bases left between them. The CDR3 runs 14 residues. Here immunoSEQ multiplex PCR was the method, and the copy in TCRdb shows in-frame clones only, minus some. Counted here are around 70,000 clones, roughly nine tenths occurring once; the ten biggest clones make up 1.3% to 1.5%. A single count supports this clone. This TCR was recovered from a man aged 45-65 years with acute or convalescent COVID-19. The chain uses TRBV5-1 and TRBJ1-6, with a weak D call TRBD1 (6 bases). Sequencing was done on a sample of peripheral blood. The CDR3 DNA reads TGCGCCAGCAGTCCGGGACAACCTAATTCACCCCTCCACTTT. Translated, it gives CASSPGQPNSPLHF.